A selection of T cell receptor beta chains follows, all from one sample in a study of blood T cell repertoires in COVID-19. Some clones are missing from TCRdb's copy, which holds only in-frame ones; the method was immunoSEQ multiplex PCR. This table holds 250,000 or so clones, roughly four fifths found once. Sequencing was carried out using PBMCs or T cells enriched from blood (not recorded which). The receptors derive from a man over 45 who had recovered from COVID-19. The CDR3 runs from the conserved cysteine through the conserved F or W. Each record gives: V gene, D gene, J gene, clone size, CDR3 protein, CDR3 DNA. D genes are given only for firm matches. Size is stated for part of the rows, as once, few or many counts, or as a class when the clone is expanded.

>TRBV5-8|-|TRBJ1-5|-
CASSAGLQYQPQHF
TGTGCCAGCAGCGCTGGCCTTCAATATCAGCCCCAGCATTTT
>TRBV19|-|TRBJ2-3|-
CASSPDGLLAQYF
TGTGCCAGTAGCCCCGACGGACTATTAGCGCAGTATTTT
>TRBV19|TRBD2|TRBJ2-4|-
CASSSRLAGDKNIQYF
TGTGCCAGTAGTTCCCGACTAGCGGGGGACAAAAACATTCAGTACTTC
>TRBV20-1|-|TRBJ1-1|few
CSARPQAEAFF
TGCAGTGCTAGACCCCAGGCTGAAGCTTTCTTT
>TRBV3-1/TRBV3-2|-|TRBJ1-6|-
CASSQQGLGSPLHF
TGTGCCAGCAGTCAGCAGGGTCTGGGGTCACCCCTCCACTTT
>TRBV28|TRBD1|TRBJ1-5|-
CASMHRDRGSQPQHF
TGTGCCAGCATGCACCGGGACAGGGGCAGTCAGCCCCAGCATTTT
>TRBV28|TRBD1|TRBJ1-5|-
CASRPQIVRTGGGGPSNQPQHF
TGTGCCAGCAGACCCCAGATCGTCAGGACAGGGGGCGGTGGACCGAGCAATCAGCCCCAGCATTTT
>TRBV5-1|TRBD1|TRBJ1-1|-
CASSWDRAAEAFF
TGCGCCAGCAGCTGGGACAGGGCCGCTGAAGCTTTCTTT
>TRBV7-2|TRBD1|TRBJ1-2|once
CASSSDRGRQYGYTF
TGTGCCAGCAGCTCCGACAGGGGTCGTCAATATGGCTACACCTTC
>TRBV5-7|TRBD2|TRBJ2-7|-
CASSSSGGLDFYEQYF
TGTGCCAGCAGCTCGAGCGGGGGACTAGATTTCTACGAGCAGTACTTC
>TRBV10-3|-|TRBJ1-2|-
CAISKANGFNYGYTF
TGTGCCATCAGCAAAGCGAACGGGTTTAACTATGGCTACACCTTC
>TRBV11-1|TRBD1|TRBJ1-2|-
CATRRTGGNGYTF
TGTGCCACAAGAAGGACAGGGGGAAATGGCTACACCTTC
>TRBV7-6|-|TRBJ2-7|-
CASSSRSYEQYF
TGTGCCAGCAGCTCTAGATCCTACGAGCAGTACTTC
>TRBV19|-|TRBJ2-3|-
CASSITGRGTDTQYF
TGTGCCAGTAGTATTACCGGGAGAGGGACAGATACGCAGTATTTT
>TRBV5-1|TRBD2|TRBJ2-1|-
CASSLVAGGNNEQFF
TGCGCCAGCAGCCTCGTAGCGGGGGGTAACAATGAGCAGTTCTTC
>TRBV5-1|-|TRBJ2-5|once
CASSPSRRAGEETQYF
TGCGCCAGCAGCCCTTCCCGGCGGGCGGGTGAAGAGACCCAGTACTTC
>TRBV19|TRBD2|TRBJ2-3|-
CASSPRTSGSTDTQYF
TGTGCCAGTAGTCCTCGGACTAGCGGGAGCACAGATACGCAGTATTTT
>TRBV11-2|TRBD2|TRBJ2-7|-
CASSLVHQLAGGYEQYF
TGTGCCAGCAGCTTAGTCCACCAACTAGCGGGGGGTTACGAGCAGTACTTC
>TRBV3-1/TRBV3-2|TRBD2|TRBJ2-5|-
CASSLPTSGGSETQYF
TGTGCCAGCAGCCTCCCGACTAGCGGAGGCTCAGAGACCCAGTACTTC
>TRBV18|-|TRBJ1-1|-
CASSPTHGPEAFF
TGTGCCAGCTCACCAACGCATGGGCCTGAAGCTTTCTTT
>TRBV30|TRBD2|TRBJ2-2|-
CAWKAGPPTGELFF
TGTGCCTGGAAAGCGGGGCCTCCTACCGGGGAGCTGTTTTTT
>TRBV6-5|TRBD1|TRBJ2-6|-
CASSPDRGWANVLTF
TGTGCCAGCAGCCCGGACAGGGGCTGGGCCAACGTCCTGACTTTC
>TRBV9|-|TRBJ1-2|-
CASSRTVISPADTF
TGTGCCAGCAGCCGGACAGTTATCTCGCCTGCGGACACCTTC
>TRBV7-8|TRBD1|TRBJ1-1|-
CASSWTRGGAVRTEAFF
TGTGCCAGCAGCTGGACAAGAGGGGGCGCAGTTCGGACTGAAGCTTTCTTT
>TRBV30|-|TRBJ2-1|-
CAWSRRGTSYNEQFF
TGTGCCTGGTCGAGGCGGGGGACATCCTACAATGAGCAGTTCTTC
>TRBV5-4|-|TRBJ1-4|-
CASSLNRGAGNEKLFF
TGTGCCAGCAGCTTGAACCGGGGCGCGGGGAACGAAAAACTGTTTTTT
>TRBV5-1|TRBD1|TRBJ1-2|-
CASRNSTGNYGYTF
TGCGCCAGCAGGAACTCGACAGGGAACTATGGCTACACCTTC
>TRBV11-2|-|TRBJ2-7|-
CASSLLVSHFTQGYEQYF
TGTGCCAGCAGCTTATTAGTGTCCCACTTCACACAGGGCTACGAGCAGTACTTC
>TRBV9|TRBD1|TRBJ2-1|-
CASSDYRGNEQFF
TGTGCCAGCAGCGACTACAGGGGCAATGAGCAGTTCTTC
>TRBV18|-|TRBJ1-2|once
CASSPMGRAVDYGYTF
TGTGCCAGCTCACCAATGGGCAGGGCGGTCGACTATGGCTACACCTTC
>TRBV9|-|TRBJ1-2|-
CASSPQGASGYGYTF
TGTGCCAGCAGCCCGCAGGGCGCGTCGGGCTATGGCTACACCTTC
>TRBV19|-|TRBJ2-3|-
CASSIPLATNTQYF
TGTGCCAGTAGTATCCCACTAGCAACGAATACGCAGTATTTT
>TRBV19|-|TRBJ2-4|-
CASSRAGPIAKNIQYF
TGTGCCAGTAGTCGCGCAGGGCCGATAGCCAAAAACATTCAGTACTTC
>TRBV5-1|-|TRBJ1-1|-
CASSLETANTEAFF
TGCGCCAGCAGCTTAGAGACAGCGAACACTGAAGCTTTCTTT
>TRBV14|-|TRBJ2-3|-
CASSQVNTDTQYF
TGTGCCAGCAGCCAAGTTAACACAGATACGCAGTATTTT
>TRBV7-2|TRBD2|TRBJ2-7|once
CASSYGLVAPGQYF
TGTGCCAGCAGCTACGGACTAGTGGCCCCGGGGCAGTACTTC